The source of this T cell receptor beta chain is a study of T cell responses to AZD1222 COVID-19 vaccine. Whole-study results and caveats: Seropositivity was recorded at baseline in only 6 or 7 AZD1222 recipients.

Sequencing was performed with immunoSEQ multiplex PCR; in TCRdb, only in-frame clones are kept and a portion is missing. The data hold 55,000 to 80,000 clones, with around four fifths observed a single time. J lost 0 bases, V lost 0 bases, and 7 bases had no gene match. The CDR3 is made up of 19 amino acids. Germline CDR1 and CDR2: MNHEY and SMNVEV (reference sequence). To note about this clone: Antigen: not known.

The sample consisted of peripheral blood, taken on day 0 of AZD1222 vaccination. The chain carries TRBV27 and TRBJ2-7; 14 bases are a match to TRBD2. The sequence was obtained from an adult in good health. The CDR3 DNA reads TGTGCCAGCAGTTTATCAGGGGGACTAGCGGGAGTTCGCTCCTACGAGCAGTACTTC. Protein: CASSLSGGLAGVRSYEQYF.